This is a list of T cell receptor beta chains from one sample in a study of T cell responses to AZD1222 COVID-19 vaccine. Sequencing was performed with immunoSEQ multiplex PCR; in TCRdb, only in-frame clones are kept and a portion is missing. The sample has around 140,000 clones; roughly nine tenths are singletons. Sequenced material: peripheral blood, taken on day 0 of AZD1222 vaccination. The source of these receptors is an adult in good health. Each CDR3 is given with its conserved first and last residue. The D gene is left open where the match is weak. Clone sizes are given selectively: once, few, many, or a class where the clone is expanded.

TRBD2	TRBV3-1/TRBV3-2	TRBJ2-3	.	TGTGCCAGCAGTCCACGACTAGCGGGGGGGTTCACAGATACGCAGTATTTT	CASSPRLAGGFTDTQYF
.	TRBV3-1/TRBV3-2	TRBJ1-2	.	TGTGCCAGCAGCCAAACTAGGGAGGGCTATGGCTACACCTTC	CASSQTREGYGYTF
.	TRBV19	TRBJ1-1	.	TGTGCCATCTATTTGGGAAACTGGGCTTTCTTT	CAIYLGNWAFF
.	TRBV25-1	TRBJ2-7	.	TGTGCCAGCAGTGAACGCAGGGAGATAAACGAGCAGTACTTC	CASSERREINEQYF
.	TRBV30	TRBJ1-4	.	TGTGCCTGGAGTGAGGACTTGTCCAGGGAAAAACTGTTTTTT	CAWSEDLSREKLFF
.	TRBV27	TRBJ2-2	.	TGTGCCAGCAGTCCCCACCTCTATGACAGGAACACCGGGGAGCTGTTTTTT	CASSPHLYDRNTGELFF
TRBD1	TRBV5-6	TRBJ1-3	once	TGTGCCAGCAGCTTGGTGACAGGGTCGGGTCCTGGAAACACCATATATTTT	CASSLVTGSGPGNTIYF
.	TRBV19	TRBJ1-2	.	TGTGCCAGTAGTCGACAACAGGTGGACTATGGCTACACCTTC	CASSRQQVDYGYTF
.	TRBV13	TRBJ2-3	.	TGTGCCAGCAGCCCGAGGGCAGCAAGCACAGATACGCAGTATTTT	CASSPRAASTDTQYF
.	TRBV18	TRBJ1-5	.	TGTGCCAGCTCACCCCTGGCGGTTAGCAATCAGCCCCAGCATTTT	CASSPLAVSNQPQHF
.	TRBV2	TRBJ2-2	.	TGTGCCAGCAGTGAAGGAACCGGGGAGCTGTTTTTT	CASSEGTGELFF
.	TRBV4-3	TRBJ1-6	.	TGCGCCAGCAGCCGTCAGGGGTCTTCCTATAATTCACCCCTCCACTTT	CASSRQGSSYNSPLHF
.	TRBV2	TRBJ2-6	.	TGTGCCAGCAGTGGTCAGTTTAGCTCTGGGGCCAACGTCCTGACTTTC	CASSGQFSSGANVLTF
.	TRBV5-1	TRBJ2-7	.	TGCGCCAGCAGCTTGGCCTTCGGGGACTACGAGCAGTACTTC	CASSLAFGDYEQYF
TRBD1	TRBV30	TRBJ1-2	.	TGTGCCTGGAGTGCCTTTTCCCAGGACAGGGCCTTCGCGCGAACCTTC	CAWSAFSQDRAFARTF
.	TRBV10-1	TRBJ2-5	.	TGCGCCAGCAGTGAGAAGCAGAGCCAAGAGACCCAGTACTTC	CASSEKQSQETQYF
.	TRBV7-2	TRBJ1-2	once	TGTGCCAGCAGCTTAGACAGGCACTATGGCTACACCTTC	CASSLDRHYGYTF
TRBD2	TRBV7-9	TRBJ2-5	once	TGTGCCAGCAGCCTCAGACTAGCGGGGGACCAAGAGACCCAGTACTTC	CASSLRLAGDQETQYF
.	TRBV9	TRBJ1-5	.	TGTGCCAGCAGCGTAGTTACCGGGAATCAGCCCCAGCATTTT	CASSVVTGNQPQHF
.	TRBV3-1/TRBV3-2	TRBJ1-5	.	TGTGCCAGCAGCAACCGACAGAGCAATCAGCCCCAGCATTTT	CASSNRQSNQPQHF
TRBD1	TRBV5-1	TRBJ1-2	.	TGCGCCAGCAGCTCCCCACAGACAGGGGAGTATGGCTACACCTTC	CASSSPQTGEYGYTF
.	TRBV18	TRBJ2-2	.	TGTGCCAGCTCACCTCGATCTGGGGCCGGGGAGCTGTTTTTT	CASSPRSGAGELFF
.	TRBV12-3/TRBV12-4	TRBJ1-1	once	TGTGCCAGCAGACAGGGGAACACTGAAGCTTTCTTT	CASRQGNTEAFF
.	TRBV7-2	TRBJ2-2	.	TGTGCCAGCAGCTTGGGCCCCGGGACGGTGAACACCGGGGAGCTGTTTTTT	CASSLGPGTVNTGELFF
.	TRBV5-5	TRBJ1-5	.	TGTGCCAGCAGCTTGGGGATGGTGGGCAATCAGCCCCAGCATTTT	CASSLGMVGNQPQHF
.	TRBV5-1	TRBJ2-1	.	TGCGCCAGCAGCTTGGTGGGGTGGGGTAGAGCGCGAGATGAGCAGTTCTTC	CASSLVGWGRARDEQFF
.	TRBV7-9	TRBJ2-1	.	TGTGCCAGCAGTCTCGGTGGCCGAGCCTACAATGAGCAGTTCTTC	CASSLGGRAYNEQFF
.	TRBV7-9	TRBJ2-7	.	TGTGCCAGCAGCCCACCGTTTCCGAACTACGAGCAGTACTTC	CASSPPFPNYEQYF
.	TRBV18	TRBJ2-5	few	TGTGCCAGCTCAACAATTTGGAAGAAAGAGACCCAGTACTTC	CASSTIWKKETQYF
.	TRBV5-3	TRBJ1-5	.	TGTGCCAGAAGCGGGACTATAAGGAGGGGCAATCAGCCCCAGCATTTT	CARSGTIRRGNQPQHF
TRBD1	TRBV9	TRBJ1-2	.	TGTGCCAGCAGCGTAGTGGGACAGGGGTTCTATGGCTACACCTTC	CASSVVGQGFYGYTF
.	TRBV11-2	TRBJ1-2	.	TGTGCCAGCAGCAAGACCGCCCCTAACTATGGCTACACCTTC	CASSKTAPNYGYTF
.	TRBV28	TRBJ1-5	.	TGTGCCAGCAGTCCTGGGTGGGGCAATCAGCCCCAGCATTTT	CASSPGWGNQPQHF
.	TRBV6-5	TRBJ2-1	.	TGTGCCAGCAGTTACGGGGGCGCCGGCAATGAGCAGTTCTTC	CASSYGGAGNEQFF
.	TRBV6-5	TRBJ1-1	.	TGTGCCAGCAGTTATCGGGAGGGGCTTGAAGCTTTCTTT	CASSYREGLEAFF
TRBD1	TRBV7-6	TRBJ1-4	.	TGTGCCAGCAGCCGGACAGGGGTTGTTAATGAAAAACTGTTTTTT	CASSRTGVVNEKLFF
.	TRBV7-6	TRBJ1-2	.	TGTGCCAGCAGCCTCGAGCCCTCCTCGAGTAACTATGGCTACACCTTC	CASSLEPSSSNYGYTF
.	TRBV5-4	TRBJ1-2	.	TGTGCCAGCAGCTTGGGGGGACCGTTGGGCTACACCTTC	CASSLGGPLGYTF
.	TRBV11-1	TRBJ2-2	once	TGTGCCAGCAGCTTAGCTCCTAGAAACACCGGGGAGCTGTTTTTT	CASSLAPRNTGELFF
TRBD2	TRBV2	TRBJ2-3	.	TGTGCCAGCAGGTGGGCTAGCGGGGGGACAGATACGCAGTATTTT	CASRWASGGTDTQYF
.	TRBV28	TRBJ2-7	.	TGTGCCAGCAGTTCCACACGGGCCTCCTACGAGCAGTACTTC	CASSSTRASYEQYF
TRBD1	TRBV4-3	TRBJ1-1	.	TGCGCCAGCAGCCAAGACAGCGGAGGAAGGGGGCTGAGGGGCACTGAAGCTTTCTTT	CASSQDSGGRGLRGTEAFF
TRBD1	TRBV5-1	TRBJ2-2	.	TGCGCCAGCAGCTTGGCCTTGACAGGGGCCGGGGAGCTGTTTTTT	CASSLALTGAGELFF
.	TRBV9	TRBJ1-3	.	TGTGCCAGCAGCGTAGCTCCCAGCTCTGGAAACACCATATATTTT	CASSVAPSSGNTIYF
TRBD1	TRBV27	TRBJ1-4	.	TGTGCCAGCAGTCCCCTGGGACAGGGATCAGAAAAACTGTTTTTT	CASSPLGQGSEKLFF
.	TRBV6-5	TRBJ1-4	.	TGTGCCAGCAGTTACGGGGATGAACTGTTTTTT	CASSYGDELFF
.	TRBV7-2	TRBJ1-2	.	TGTGCCAGCAGCTCCCCCTTATCTTATGGCTACACCTTC	CASSSPLSYGYTF
.	TRBV27	TRBJ2-7	once	TGTGCCAGCAGTTTTCGGACGCAGTACGAGCAGTACTTC	CASSFRTQYEQYF
TRBD1	TRBV5-1	TRBJ2-1	.	TGCGCCAGCAGCGCCGGACAGGGGGAATTGGTTGAGCAGTTCTTC	CASSAGQGELVEQFF
.	TRBV19	TRBJ2-7	few	TGTGCCAGTAGTATGAAGGGCAGTAGCTCCTACGAGCAGTACTTC	CASSMKGSSSYEQYF
TRBD2	TRBV9	TRBJ2-2	.	TGTGCCAGCAGCCCAGCGGGGGCTAACACCGGGGAGCTGTTTTTT	CASSPAGANTGELFF
.	TRBV30	TRBJ2-7	.	TGTGCCTGGACCGGACAGATAGGGTACGAGCAGTACTTC	CAWTGQIGYEQYF
.	TRBV12-2	TRBJ1-2	.	TGTGCAAGTCGCTTATTGATACAGCCGTATGGCTACACCTTC	CASRLLIQPYGYTF
.	TRBV5-6	TRBJ1-3	.	TGTGCCAGCAGCTTGCGGGCAGGGTGGTTCGGGAACACCATATATTTT	CASSLRAGWFGNTIYF
TRBD1	TRBV6-5	TRBJ1-1	.	TGTGCCAGCAGTTTTGGACAGGTGAGGACTGAAGCTTTCTTT	CASSFGQVRTEAFF
TRBD2	TRBV7-2	TRBJ2-7	.	TGTGCCAGCAGCCTAGCGGGGAGGATCTACGAGCAGTACTTC	CASSLAGRIYEQYF
.	TRBV19	TRBJ1-5	.	TGTGCCAGTAGTATGGTTCTGTATAGCAATCAGCCCCAGCATTTT	CASSMVLYSNQPQHF
.	TRBV5-6	TRBJ1-5	once	TGTGCCAGCAGCCGGCCCAATCAGCCCCAGCATTTT	CASSRPNQPQHF
TRBD1	TRBV5-1	TRBJ1-1	.	TGCGCCAGCAGCCCCGGACAGGGGTCCACTGAAGCTTTCTTT	CASSPGQGSTEAFF
TRBD1	TRBV23-1	TRBJ1-2	.	TGCGCCAGCGGAGACAGGGCAAATGGCTACACCTTC	CASGDRANGYTF